Presented here are 21 T cell receptor beta chains from one specimen sequenced in a study of blood T cell repertoires in COVID-19. Profiled with immunoSEQ multiplex PCR; TCRdb holds only in-frame clones, not every one. The sample shows under 150,000 clones, around four fifths of them seen only once. Sequenced: peripheral blood. The source is a middle-aged woman with active or convalescent COVID-19.

This clone was detected only once. V and J are TRBV27 and TRBJ2-2; D ambiguous. The CDR3 extends over 13 amino acids. CDR1 MNHEY and CDR2 SMNVEV come from the germline V gene (reference sequence). V shed 5 bases and J shed 6 bases, with 10 bases lying between them. In nucleotides, the CDR3 is TGTGCCAGCAGTCCCCGGGTCGCCGGGGAGCTGTTTTTT. Amino acid sequence: CASSPRVAGELFF.

The chain has TRBV19 and TRBJ1-1; weak D call: TRBD1 (6 bases). V was cut by 1 base and J by 1 base, with 13 bases left in between. This CDR3 has 16 amino acids. Germline V gene lookup returns CDR1 LNHDA and CDR2 SQIVND (reference sequence). The CDR3 sequence: CASSIGRGTENTEAFF. Here the CDR3 DNA reads TGTGCCAGTAGTATAGGCAGGGGTACGGAGAACACTGAAGCTTTCTTT.

The chain uses TRBV24-1 and TRBJ1-3; D gene unclear. With 1 base removed from V and 1 base from J, the gap between germline ends came to 7 bases. CDR3 length: 15 amino acids. Germline V gene data show CDR1 as KGHDR and CDR2 as SFDVKD. Here the CDR3 reads CATSDFGKSGNTIYF. The CDR3 DNA reads TGTGCCACCAGTGATTTCGGGAAATCTGGAAACACCATATATTTT.

The chain joins TRBV9 to TRBJ2-5, with D possibly matching TRBD1 (6 bases). The V gene's germline CDR1 is SGDLS and CDR2 YYNGEE. The V end was cut by 4 bases, the J end by 2 bases, with 12 bases between. The CDR3 has 14 residues. The CDR3, as DNA: TGTGCCAGCAGCTTAAGGGGACAACAAGAGACCCAGTACTTC. This translates into CASSLRGQQETQYF.

The chain carries TRBV28 and TRBJ2-6; D is uncertain. Germline V CDR1 and CDR2: MDHEN, SYDVKM. This CDR3 has 15 amino acids. Trimming removed 4 bases from V and 4 bases from J, with 11 bases in between. The CDR3 spells CASSSFEAGANVLTF. The DNA for the CDR3 is TGTGCCAGCAGTTCCTTCGAGGCCGGGGCCAACGTCCTGACTTTC.

This clone was detected only a few times. The chain is built from TRBV19 and TRBJ1-2; 7 bases match TRBD1. The CDR3 sequence is 14 residues long. The V gene's germline CDR1 is LNHDA and CDR2 SQIVND (reference sequence). The V and J ends lost 9 bases and 1 base, in that order; junction bases with no gene match: 8. The CDR3 sequence: CASRPTGFNYGYTF. The CDR3 DNA follows: TGTGCCAGCCGACCGACAGGGTTTAACTATGGCTACACCTTC.

The chain has TRBV3-1 (or the pseudogene TRBV3-2) and TRBJ2-1; 9 nucleotides agree with TRBD2. The V gene end was trimmed by 0 bases and the J gene end by 4 bases; junction bases not matched to a gene: 7. Germline V gene data show CDR1 as LGHDT and CDR2 as YNNKEL (reference sequence). This CDR3 is built from 17 residues. In DNA form, the CDR3 reads TGTGCCAGCAGCCAAGATTCGGGACTAGCTCTTTACAATGAGCAGTTCTTC. This gives the protein CASSQDSGLALYNEQFF.

The chain joins TRBV24-1 to TRBJ2-1, with 8 bases identical to TRBD2. With V trimmed by 4 bases and J by 4 bases, 5 bases remained unmatched. This CDR3 contains 15 residues. Germline values: CDR1 KGHDR, CDR2 SFDVKD. CDR3 amino acids: CATSDPGLDYNEQFF. CDR3 in DNA: TGTGCCACCAGTGACCCGGGACTAGATTACAATGAGCAGTTCTTC.

CDR3 amino acids: CATSDPRGTGANVLTF. CDR3 bases: TGTGCCACCAGTGACCCCCGGGGGACCGGGGCCAACGTCCTGACTTTC. J is TRBJ2-6 and V is TRBV24-1; a weak D match, TRBD2 (6 bases). Germline V lookup: CDR1 KGHDR, CDR2 SFDVKD. This CDR3 contains 16 residues. With 4 bases removed from V and 4 bases from J, the gap between germline ends came to 13 bases.

This clone was counted only a few times. The V call is TRBV5-6, the J call TRBJ1-4; the D is unclear. The CDR3 is made up of 15 amino acids. Germline CDR1 reads SGHDT; CDR2 reads YYEEEE. The V gene lost 4 bases and the J gene lost 7 bases, with 17 bases spanning the gap. The CDR3, as DNA: TGTGCCAGCAGCCCTTCAGTCTTTCGGGGTGAAAAACTGTTTTTT. Protein sequence: CASSPSVFRGEKLFF. The full variable domain, in which reference TRBV5-6 and TRBJ1-4 provide the parts outside the CDR3, is DAGVTQSPTHLIKTRGQQVTLRCSPKSGHDTVSWYQQALGQGPQFIFQYYEEEERQRGNFPDRFSGHQFPNYSSELNVNALLLGDSALYLCASSPSVFRGEKLFFGSGTQLSVL.

The rearrangement links TRBV15 to TRBJ1-3; D unclear. CDR3 length equals 18 residues. The germline V gene encodes CDR1 LNHNV and CDR2 YYDKDF (reference sequence). The V end was cut by 2 bases, the J end by 2 bases, with 19 bases between. CDR3 residues: CATSRPLGRATAGNTIYF. CDR3 DNA sequence: TGTGCCACCAGCAGACCCCTGGGGAGGGCAACGGCTGGAAACACCATATATTTT.

This chain connects TRBV10-1 to TRBJ2-1, with TRBD2 matching 8 bases. Germline CDR1 reads WNHNN; CDR2 reads SYGVQD (reference sequence). V was clipped by 4 bases and J by 5 bases; unmatched bases: 4. CDR3 length equals 14 residues. The chain's CDR3 is CASSGQRGHNEQFF. The CDR3 DNA is TGCGCCAGCAGTGGTCAGCGGGGGCACAATGAGCAGTTCTTC.

Points on this clone: This same CDR3 is encoded by further DNA sequences in the sample. This rearrangement joins TRBV6-5 to TRBJ1-4, with 11 positions matching TRBD1. With 6 bases clipped from V and 7 bases from J, the junction kept 1 base outside the gene matches. The CDR3 is 13 residues long. Per the germline V gene, CDR1 is MNHEY and CDR2 is SVGAGI. CDR3 protein: CASRGQGGEKLFF. CDR3 bases: TGTGCCAGCAGGGGACAGGGGGGTGAAAAACTGTTTTTT.

J is TRBJ1-6 and V is TRBV5-5; 7 bases are shared with TRBD1. V shed 1 base and J 17 bases; nucleotides not matched to a gene: 12. The germline V gene encodes CDR1 SGHKS and CDR2 YYEKEE (reference sequence). This CDR3 is built from 14 residues. CDR3: CASSLTGETSIFHF. CDR3 bases: TGTGCCAGCAGCTTGACAGGGGAAACTAGTATATTCCACTTT.

This chain connects TRBV7-6 to TRBJ2-2, with D possibly TRBD1 on 5 matching bases. With 3 bases removed from V and 3 bases from J, the gap between germline ends came to 14 bases. CDR1 and CDR2 from the germline V gene are SGHVS and FNYEAQ. The CDR3 is made up of 16 amino acids. The DNA for the CDR3 is TGTGCCAGCAGCTTTCTGAGAAGCAGGGACACCGGGGAGCTGTTTTTT. Its translation: CASSFLRSRDTGELFF.

The V gene is TRBV2, the J gene TRBJ2-7; TRBD1 agrees at 9 bases. After removal of 6 bases from V and 6 bases from J, the junction contained 9 bases not matched to a gene. Germline V gene data show CDR1 as SNHLY and CDR2 as FYNNEI. This CDR3 spans 14 amino acids. The CDR3 here is CASRVRDRVGEQYF. The CDR3 coding sequence is TGTGCCAGCAGGGTCCGGGACAGGGTAGGCGAGCAGTACTTC.

The rearrangement joins TRBV7-2 to TRBJ2-7; a possible D gene is TRBD1 (5 bases). CDR1 SGHTA and CDR2 FQGNSA come from the germline V gene. Deletions cut 6 bases from V and 1 base from J, with 10 bases between. The length of the CDR3 is 13 residues. As DNA, the CDR3 is TGTGCCAGCAGTCGGACACTTTCCTACGAGCAGTACTTC. The encoded protein is CASSRTLSYEQYF.

V gene TRBV19 combines with J gene TRBJ1-4; D remains unclear. Trimming left V 7 bases short and J 8 bases short, with 11 bases between. The CDR3 has 12 residues. Per germline, CDR1 LNHDA and CDR2 SQIVND (reference sequence). Written as DNA, the CDR3 is TGTGCCAGTACTAATCGGGTCGAAAAACTGTTTTTT. It is translated as CASTNRVEKLFF.

This clone was counted only a few times. The chain is built from TRBV28 and TRBJ1-2, with D possibly matching TRBD1 (6 bases). CDR1 MDHEN and CDR2 SYDVKM come from the germline V gene. The CDR3 is 14 amino acids. Trimming removed 6 bases from V and 4 bases from J, with 15 bases in between. The CDR3 DNA follows: TGTGCCAGCAGCTCCCCGCCAGGGGTCTATGGCTACACCTTC. Translated, it gives CASSSPPGVYGYTF.

The genes are TRBV27 and TRBJ1-2; 8 bases line up with TRBD1. CDR3 size: 17 residues. Germline CDR1 MNHEY, CDR2 SMNVEV (reference sequence). Trimming cost V 3 bases and J 4 bases; bases outside gene matches: 13. CDR3 residues: CASSFSRTGPTSYGYTF. The DNA for the CDR3 is TGTGCCAGCAGTTTTTCACGGACAGGGCCGACTTCCTATGGCTACACCTTC.

V usage is TRBV19 and J usage is TRBJ1-1; D might be TRBD1 (6 bases). There are 15 residues in the CDR3. The V end was cut by 5 bases, the J end by 6 bases, with 19 bases between. The V gene's germline CDR1 is LNHDA and CDR2 SQIVND (reference sequence). CDR3 DNA sequence: TGTGCCAGTAGTCTAGGGACAATAGGTCCCCCTGAAGCTTTCTTT. Protein: CASSLGTIGPPEAFF.